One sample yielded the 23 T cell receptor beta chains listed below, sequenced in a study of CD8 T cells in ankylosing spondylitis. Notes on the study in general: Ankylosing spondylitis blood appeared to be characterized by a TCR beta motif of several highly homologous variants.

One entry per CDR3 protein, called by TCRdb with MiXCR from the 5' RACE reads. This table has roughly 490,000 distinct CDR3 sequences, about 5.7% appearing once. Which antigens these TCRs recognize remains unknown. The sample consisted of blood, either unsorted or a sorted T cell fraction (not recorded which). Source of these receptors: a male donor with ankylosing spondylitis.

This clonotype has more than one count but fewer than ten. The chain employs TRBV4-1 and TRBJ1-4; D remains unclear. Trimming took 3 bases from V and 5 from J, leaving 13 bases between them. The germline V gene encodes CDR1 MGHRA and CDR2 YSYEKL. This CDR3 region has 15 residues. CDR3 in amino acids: CASSHWATGNEKLFF. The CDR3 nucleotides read TGCGCCAGCAGCCACTGGGCGACGGGAAATGAAAAACTGTTTTTT.

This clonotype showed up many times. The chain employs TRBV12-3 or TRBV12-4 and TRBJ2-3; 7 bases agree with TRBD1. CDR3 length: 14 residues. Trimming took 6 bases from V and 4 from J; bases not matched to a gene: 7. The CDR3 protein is CASSRVTGSDTQYF. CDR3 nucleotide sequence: TGTGCCAGCAGCCGAGTGACAGGGTCAGATACGCAGTATTTT.

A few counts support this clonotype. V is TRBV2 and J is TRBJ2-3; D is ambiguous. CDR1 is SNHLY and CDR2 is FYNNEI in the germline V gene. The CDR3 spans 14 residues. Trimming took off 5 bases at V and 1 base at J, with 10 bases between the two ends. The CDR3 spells CASSWGPGTDTQYF. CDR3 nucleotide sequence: TGTGCCAGCAGTTGGGGTCCAGGCACAGATACGCAGTATTTT.

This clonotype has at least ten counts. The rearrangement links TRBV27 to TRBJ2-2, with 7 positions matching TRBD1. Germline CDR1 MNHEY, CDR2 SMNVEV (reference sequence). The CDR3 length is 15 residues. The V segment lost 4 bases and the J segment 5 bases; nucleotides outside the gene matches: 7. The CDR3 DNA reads TGTGCCAGCAGTTGGGACAGTCCCGCTACCGGGGAGCTGTTTTTT. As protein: CASSWDSPATGELFF.

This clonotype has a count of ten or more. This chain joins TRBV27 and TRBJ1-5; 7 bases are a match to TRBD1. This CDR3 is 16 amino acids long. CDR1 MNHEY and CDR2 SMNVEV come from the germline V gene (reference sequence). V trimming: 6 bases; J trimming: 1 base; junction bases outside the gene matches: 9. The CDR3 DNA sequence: TGTGCCAGCAGGGGGGGGACAGATAAAAGCAATCAGCCCCAGCATTTT. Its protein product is CASRGGTDKSNQPQHF.

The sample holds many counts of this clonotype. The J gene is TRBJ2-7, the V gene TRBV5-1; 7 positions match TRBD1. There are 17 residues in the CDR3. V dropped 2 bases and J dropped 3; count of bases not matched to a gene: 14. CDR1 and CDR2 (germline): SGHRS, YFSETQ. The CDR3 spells CASSLKYRQGQLYEQYF. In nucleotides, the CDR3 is TGCGCCAGCAGCTTAAAATACCGACAGGGCCAACTCTACGAGCAGTACTTC. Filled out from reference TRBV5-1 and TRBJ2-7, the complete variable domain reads KAGVTQTPRYLIKTRGQQVTLSCSPISGHRSVSWYQQTPGQGLQFLFEYFSETQRNKGNFPGRFSGRQFSNSRSEMNVSTLELGDSALYLCASSLKYRQGQLYEQYFGPGTRLTVT.

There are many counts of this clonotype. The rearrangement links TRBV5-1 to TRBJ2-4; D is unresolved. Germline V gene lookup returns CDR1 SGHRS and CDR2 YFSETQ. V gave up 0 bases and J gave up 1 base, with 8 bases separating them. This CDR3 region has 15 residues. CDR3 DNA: TGCGCCAGCAGCTTGGTCCCCGGGGCCAAAAACATTCAGTACTTC. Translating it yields CASSLVPGAKNIQYF.

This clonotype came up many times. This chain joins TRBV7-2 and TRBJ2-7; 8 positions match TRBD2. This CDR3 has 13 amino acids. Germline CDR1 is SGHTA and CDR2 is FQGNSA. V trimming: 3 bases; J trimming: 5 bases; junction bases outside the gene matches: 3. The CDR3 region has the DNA TGTGCCAGCAGCTTTTCGCGGGAGGACGAGCAGTACTTC. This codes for CASSFSREDEQYF.

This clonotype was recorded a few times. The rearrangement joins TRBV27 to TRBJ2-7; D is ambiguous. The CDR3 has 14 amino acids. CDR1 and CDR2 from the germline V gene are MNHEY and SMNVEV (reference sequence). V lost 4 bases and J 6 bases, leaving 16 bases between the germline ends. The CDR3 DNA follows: TGTGCCAGCAGTTCCCCACCCGGCAGCTCCGAGCAGTACTTC. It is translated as CASSSPPGSSEQYF.

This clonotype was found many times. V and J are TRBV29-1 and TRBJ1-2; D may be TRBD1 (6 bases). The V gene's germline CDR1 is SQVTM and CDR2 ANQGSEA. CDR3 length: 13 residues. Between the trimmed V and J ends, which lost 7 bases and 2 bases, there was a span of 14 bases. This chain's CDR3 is CSASEGVNYGYTF. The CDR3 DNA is TGCAGCGCCTCGGAGGGGGTCAACTATGGCTACACCTTC.

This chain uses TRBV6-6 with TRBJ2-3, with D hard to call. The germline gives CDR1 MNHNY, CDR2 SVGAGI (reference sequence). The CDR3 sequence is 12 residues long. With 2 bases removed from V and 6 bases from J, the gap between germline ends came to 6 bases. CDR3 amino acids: CASSYASDTQYF. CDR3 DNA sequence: TGTGCCAGCAGTTACGCGTCGGATACGCAGTATTTT.

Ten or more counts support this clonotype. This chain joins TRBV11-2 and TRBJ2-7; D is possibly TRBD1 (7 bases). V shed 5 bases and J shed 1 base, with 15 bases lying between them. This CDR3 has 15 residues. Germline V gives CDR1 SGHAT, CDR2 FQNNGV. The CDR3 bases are TGTGCCAGCAGCAAATGGGCAGGGGGGTCCTACGAGCAGTACTTC. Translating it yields CASSKWAGGSYEQYF.

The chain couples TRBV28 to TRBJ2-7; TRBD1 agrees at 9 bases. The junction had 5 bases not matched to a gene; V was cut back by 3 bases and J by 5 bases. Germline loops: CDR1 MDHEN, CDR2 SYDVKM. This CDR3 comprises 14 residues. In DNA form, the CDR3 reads TGTGCCAGCAGTTTCACAGGGGGCTTCGACGAGCAGTACTTC. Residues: CASSFTGGFDEQYF. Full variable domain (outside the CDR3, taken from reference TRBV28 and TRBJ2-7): DVKVTQSSRYLVKRTGEKVFLECVQDMDHENMFWYRQDPGLGLRLIYFSYDVKMKEKGDIPEGYSVSREKKERFSLILESASTNQTSMYLCASSFTGGFDEQYFGPGTRLTVT.

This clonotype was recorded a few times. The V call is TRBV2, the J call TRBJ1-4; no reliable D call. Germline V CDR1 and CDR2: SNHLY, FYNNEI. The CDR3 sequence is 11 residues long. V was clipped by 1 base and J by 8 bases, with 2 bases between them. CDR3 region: CASSEGEKLFF. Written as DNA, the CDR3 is TGTGCCAGCAGTGAAGGCGAAAAACTGTTTTTT.

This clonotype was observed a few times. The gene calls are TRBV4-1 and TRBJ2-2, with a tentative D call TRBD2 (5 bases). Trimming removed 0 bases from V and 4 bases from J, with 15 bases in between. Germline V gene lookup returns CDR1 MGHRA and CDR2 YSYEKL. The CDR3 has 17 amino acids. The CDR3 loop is CASSQDILLAGTGELFF. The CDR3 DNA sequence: TGCGCCAGCAGCCAAGATATCCTTCTAGCCGGCACCGGGGAGCTGTTTTTT.

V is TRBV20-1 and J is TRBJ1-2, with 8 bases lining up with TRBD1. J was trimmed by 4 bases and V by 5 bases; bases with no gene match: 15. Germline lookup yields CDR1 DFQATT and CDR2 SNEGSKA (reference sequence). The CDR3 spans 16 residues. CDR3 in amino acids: CSASDRGIILGYGYTF. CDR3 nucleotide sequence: TGCAGTGCTTCCGACAGGGGAATCATACTGGGCTATGGCTACACCTTC.

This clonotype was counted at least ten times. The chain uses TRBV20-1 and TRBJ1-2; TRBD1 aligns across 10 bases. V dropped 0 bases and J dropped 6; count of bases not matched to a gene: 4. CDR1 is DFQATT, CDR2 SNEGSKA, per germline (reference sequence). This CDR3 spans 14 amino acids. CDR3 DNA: TGCAGTGCTAGAGATCTCGGACAGGGGGATGGCTACACCTTC. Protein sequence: CSARDLGQGDGYTF.

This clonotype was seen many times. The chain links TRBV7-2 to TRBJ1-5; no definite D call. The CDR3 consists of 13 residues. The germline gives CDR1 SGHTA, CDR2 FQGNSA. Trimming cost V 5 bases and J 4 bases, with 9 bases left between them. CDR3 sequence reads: CASSALGNQPQHF. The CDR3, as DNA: TGTGCCAGCAGCGCTCTGGGGAATCAGCCCCAGCATTTT.

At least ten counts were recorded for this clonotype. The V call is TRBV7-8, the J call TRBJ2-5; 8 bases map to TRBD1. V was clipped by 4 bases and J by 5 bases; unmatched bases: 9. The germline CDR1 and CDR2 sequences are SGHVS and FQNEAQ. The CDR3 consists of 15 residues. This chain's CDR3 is CASSSSGQGPETQYF. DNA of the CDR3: TGTGCCAGCAGCTCCTCAGGACAGGGCCCCGAGACCCAGTACTTC.

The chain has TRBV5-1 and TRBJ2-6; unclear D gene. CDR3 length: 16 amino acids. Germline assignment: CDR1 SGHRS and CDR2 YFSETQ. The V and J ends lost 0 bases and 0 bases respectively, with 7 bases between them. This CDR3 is CASSLGVASGANVLTF. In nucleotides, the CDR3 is TGCGCCAGCAGCTTGGGGGTGGCCTCTGGGGCCAACGTCCTGACTTTC.

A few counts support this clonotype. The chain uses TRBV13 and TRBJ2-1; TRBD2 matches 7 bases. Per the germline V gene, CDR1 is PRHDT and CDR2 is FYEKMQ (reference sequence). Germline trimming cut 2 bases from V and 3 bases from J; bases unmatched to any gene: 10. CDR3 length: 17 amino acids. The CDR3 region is CASSLIYLGGNYNEQFF. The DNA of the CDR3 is TGTGCCAGCAGCTTAATTTATTTGGGGGGGAACTACAATGAGCAGTTCTTC.

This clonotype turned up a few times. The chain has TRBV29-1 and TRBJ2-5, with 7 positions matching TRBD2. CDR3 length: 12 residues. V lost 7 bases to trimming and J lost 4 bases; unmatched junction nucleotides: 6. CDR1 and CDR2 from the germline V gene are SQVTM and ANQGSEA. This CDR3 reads CSGGGVSETQYF. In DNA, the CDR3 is TGCAGCGGGGGGGGTGTATCAGAGACCCAGTACTTC.

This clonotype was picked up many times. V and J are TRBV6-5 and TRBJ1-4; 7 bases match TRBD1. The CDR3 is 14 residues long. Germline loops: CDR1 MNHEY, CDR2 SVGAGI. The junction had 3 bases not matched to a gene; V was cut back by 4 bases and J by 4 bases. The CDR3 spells CASSLGQHNEKLFF. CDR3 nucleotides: TGTGCCAGCAGTTTGGGACAGCATAATGAAAAACTGTTTTTT.